The rows below give T cell receptor beta chains drawn from one sample of a study of kidney transplant recipient with SARS-CoV-2 infection. TCRdb re-derived calls from the reads in MiXCR, one entry per CDR3 protein. Among approximately 250,000 distinct CDR3 sequences, around 26% were seen once, and the ten largest hold 7% to 8%. The sample in question was a blood sample, obtained at baseline and on day 111 from a kidney transplant recipient. These receptors came from a young adult male patient who had COVID-19 and was a kidney transplant recipient. Certain T cells may be donor cells from the graft. Each CDR3 is given with its conserved first and last residue. D genes are given only for firm matches. Only some rows state a clone size, as once, few, many or a class for expanded clones.

D gene: NA
J gene: TRBJ1-2
clone size: many
V gene: TRBV2
CDR3 protein: CATTENYGYTF
CDR3 DNA: TGTGCCACAACAGAAAACTATGGCTACACCTTC

D gene: NA
J gene: TRBJ2-5
clone size: NA
V gene: TRBV5-5
CDR3 protein: CASSLDWETQYF
CDR3 DNA: TGTGCCAGCAGCTTGGACTGGGAGACCCAGTACTTC

D gene: TRBD2
J gene: TRBJ2-1
clone size: few
V gene: TRBV20-1
CDR3 protein: CSARRRVLAGVTGYNEQFF
CDR3 DNA: TGCAGTGCTAGACGTAGGGTGCTAGCGGGAGTCACGGGGTACAATGAGCAGTTCTTC

D gene: TRBD1
J gene: TRBJ1-5
clone size: many
V gene: TRBV20-1
CDR3 protein: CSAGDRGKGNQPQHF
CDR3 DNA: TGCAGTGCTGGGGACAGGGGGAAGGGCAATCAGCCCCAGCATTTT

D gene: NA
J gene: TRBJ2-7
clone size: many
V gene: TRBV28
CDR3 protein: CASSLLFPRLEQYF
CDR3 DNA: TGTGCCAGCAGTTTACTGTTCCCTCGGTTGGAGCAGTACTTC

D gene: NA
J gene: TRBJ2-1
clone size: NA
V gene: TRBV2
CDR3 protein: CASSERAPEQFF
CDR3 DNA: TGTGCCAGCAGTGAAAGGGCACCTGAGCAGTTCTTC

D gene: NA
J gene: TRBJ1-3
clone size: many
V gene: TRBV18
CDR3 protein: CASSPGVPRASAGNTIYF
CDR3 DNA: TGTGCCAGCTCACCGGGGGTCCCACGGGCCTCGGCCGGAAACACCATATATTTT

D gene: NA
J gene: TRBJ1-2
clone size: many
V gene: TRBV6-1
CDR3 protein: CASSEFWECRKTYGYTF
CDR3 DNA: TGTGCCAGCAGTGAATTCTGGGAATGTAGAAAGACCTATGGCTACACCTTC

D gene: TRBD2
J gene: TRBJ2-7
clone size: many
V gene: TRBV28
CDR3 protein: CASSILAGGSRGEQYF
CDR3 DNA: TGTGCCAGCAGTATTTTAGCGGGAGGGTCCAGAGGTGAGCAGTACTTC

D gene: NA
J gene: TRBJ1-2
clone size: many
V gene: TRBV7-5
CDR3 protein: CISVPEGVREVGKTYGYTF
CDR3 DNA: NA

D gene: TRBD2
J gene: TRBJ2-7
clone size: many
V gene: TRBV7-9
CDR3 protein: CASSLVSGRSYEQYF
CDR3 DNA: TGTGCCAGCAGCCTCGTCAGCGGGAGGTCCTACGAGCAGTACTTC

D gene: NA
J gene: TRBJ2-5
clone size: many
V gene: TRBV3-1
CDR3 protein: CASSGVTPISFSETQYF
CDR3 DNA: TGTGCCAGCAGCGGAGTAACTCCCATTTCTTTCTCTGAGACCCAGTACTTC

D gene: NA
J gene: TRBJ1-2
clone size: NA
V gene: TRBV4-1
CDR3 protein: CASSRRSQNRKTYGYTF
CDR3 DNA: TGCGCCAGCAGCCGTCGGTCCCAGAACCGAAAGACCTATGGCTACACCTTC

D gene: NA
J gene: TRBJ2-5
clone size: many
V gene: TRBV2
CDR3 protein: CASSPSQVQETQYF
CDR3 DNA: TGTGCCAGCTCGCCCAGTCAAGTTCAAGAGACCCAGTACTTC

D gene: TRBD1
J gene: TRBJ1-2
clone size: many
V gene: TRBV4-1
CDR3 protein: CASSVRDRAYGYTF
CDR3 DNA: TGCGCCAGCAGCGTCCGGGACAGGGCATATGGCTACACCTTC

D gene: NA
J gene: TRBJ1-2
clone size: many
V gene: TRBV7-2
CDR3 protein: CASSMISRDGKTYGYTF
CDR3 DNA: TGTGCCAGCAGCATGATAAGCAGAGACGGAAAGACCTATGGCTACACCTTC

D gene: NA
J gene: TRBJ2-3
clone size: few
V gene: TRBV6-4
CDR3 protein: CASSDSDTPTDTQYF
CDR3 DNA: TGTGCCAGCAGTGACTCGGACACTCCCACAGATACGCAGTATTTT

D gene: NA
J gene: TRBJ1-2
clone size: many
V gene: TRBV15
CDR3 protein: CATSRVAGRTRF
CDR3 DNA: TGTGCCACCAGCAGAGTGGCGGGACGCACGCGCTTC

D gene: NA
J gene: TRBJ2-6
clone size: many
V gene: TRBV4-3
CDR3 protein: CASSQDMAVSSGANVLTF
CDR3 DNA: TGCGCCAGCAGCCAAGATATGGCGGTCAGTTCTGGGGCCAACGTCCTGACTTTC

D gene: NA
J gene: TRBJ1-1
clone size: many
V gene: TRBV30
CDR3 protein: CAWSVGGGTEAFF
CDR3 DNA: TGTGCCTGGAGTGTGGGAGGTGGGACTGAAGCTTTCTTT

D gene: NA
J gene: TRBJ1-2
clone size: many
V gene: TRBV4-3
CDR3 protein: CASSPWLGRRKTYGYTF
CDR3 DNA: TGCGCCAGCAGCCCATGGCTAGGACGTCGAAAGACCTATGGCTACACCTTC

D gene: NA
J gene: TRBJ1-1
clone size: many
V gene: TRBV3-1
CDR3 protein: CASSPTTPISIRTEAFF
CDR3 DNA: TGTGCCAGCAGCCCAACCACTCCCATTTCAATTCGCACTGAAGCTTTCTTT

D gene: NA
J gene: TRBJ1-1
clone size: many
V gene: TRBV12-5
CDR3 protein: CASGLEGFTEAFF
CDR3 DNA: TGTGCTAGTGGTTTGGAGGGATTCACTGAAGCTTTCTTT

D gene: NA
J gene: TRBJ2-7
clone size: many
V gene: TRBV5-3
CDR3 protein: CARSLHPGTYEQYF
CDR3 DNA: TGTGCCAGAAGCTTGCACCCTGGGACCTACGAGCAGTACTTC

D gene: NA
J gene: TRBJ1-2
clone size: once
V gene: TRBV3-1
CDR3 protein: CASSGRSALRKTYGYTF
CDR3 DNA: TGTGCCAGCAGCGGACGTTCCGCCCTTCGAAAGACCTATGGCTACACCTTC